These 17 T cell receptor beta chains came from one sample sequenced in a study of T cell responses to AZD1222 COVID-19 vaccine. Here immunoSEQ multiplex PCR was the method, and the copy in TCRdb shows in-frame clones only, minus some. Here the sample spans under 120,000 clones, 92% being singletons. Sequencing used peripheral blood, obtained on day 0 of AZD1222 vaccination. These receptors were obtained from an adult in good health.

CDR3 bases: TGTGCCAGCAGCTTCGCCGGGGACAATCAGCCCCAGCATTTT. Its protein product is CASSFAGDNQPQHF. The chain has TRBV7-2 and TRBJ1-5; D remains unclear. This CDR3 comprises 14 residues. Germline V gene sequence: CDR1 SGHTA, CDR2 FQGNSA. Trimming pared 3 bases from V and 3 bases from J, leaving 9 bases between.

The J gene is TRBJ2-2, the V gene TRBV7-6; no clear D. Germline assignment: CDR1 SGHVS and CDR2 FNYEAQ. The CDR3 sequence is 16 residues long. The V and J ends lost 2 bases and 2 bases respectively, with 12 bases between them. The CDR3 DNA sequence: TGTGCCAGCAGCTTAAATCTTAACAGCAACACCGGGGAGCTGTTTTTT. Its protein is CASSLNLNSNTGELFF. Combining the CDR3 with reference TRBV7-6 and TRBJ2-2 gives the whole variable domain GAGVSQSPRYKVTKRGQDVALRCDPISGHVSLYWYRQALGQGPEFLTYFNYEAQQDKSGLPNDRFSAERPEGSISTLTIQRTEQRDSAMYRCASSLNLNSNTGELFFGEGSRLTVL.

This CDR3 is CASSQVIADFSGNTIYF. The CDR3 DNA is TGTGCCAGCAGCCAAGTGATTGCTGACTTCTCTGGAAACACCATATATTTT. The V and J genes are TRBV4-2 and TRBJ1-3; D is undetermined. The CDR3 loop spans 17 amino acids. Germline lookup yields CDR1 LGHNA and CDR2 YNFKEQ. The V end lost 1 base, the J end lost 0 bases, and 13 bases lay between the germline ends.

The chain combines TRBV3-1 (or the pseudogene TRBV3-2) with TRBJ2-6; no definite D call. Trimming shortened V by 2 bases and J by 0 bases, and 8 bases separated the two germline ends. CDR3 length: 16 residues. Germline CDR1 LGHDT, CDR2 YNNKEL (reference sequence). CDR3 nucleotides: TGTGCCAGCAGCCAAACGTTAGTCTCTGGGGCCAACGTCCTGACTTTC. It is translated as CASSQTLVSGANVLTF.

The J gene is TRBJ2-2, the V gene TRBV29-1; D possibly corresponds to TRBD1 (6 bases). Trimming took off 6 bases at V and 3 bases at J, with 11 bases between the two ends. The CDR3 spans 13 residues. From germline, CDR1 is SQVTM and CDR2 ANQGSEA. Written as DNA, the CDR3 is TGCAGCGTGGAAAGGGGGTACACCGGGGAGCTGTTTTTT. Translation: CSVERGYTGELFF.

The chain carries TRBV2 and TRBJ1-6, with D maybe TRBD1 (5 bases). The CDR3 covers 16 residues. V was clipped by 1 base and J by 9 bases, with 16 bases between them. Germline V gives CDR1 SNHLY, CDR2 FYNNEI. CDR3 in amino acids: CASSEERGVRSSPLHF. The CDR3 coding sequence is TGTGCCAGCAGTGAAGAGAGAGGGGTTAGGAGTTCACCCCTCCACTTT.

This clone has just one count. J is TRBJ2-1 and V is TRBV5-1, with 11 bases identical to TRBD2. The V and J ends lost 4 bases and 7 bases, in that order; junction bases with no gene match: 7. In germline, CDR1 is SGHRS, CDR2 YFSETQ. This CDR3 has 15 amino acids. CDR3 sequence reads: CASSLLAGEGNEQFF. CDR3 DNA: TGCGCCAGCAGCCTACTAGCGGGAGAGGGTAATGAGCAGTTCTTC.

CDR3 sequence (DNA): TGTGCCAGCAGCCCGGGACTAGCGGGGGTCTACGAGCAGTACTTC. Protein product: CASSPGLAGVYEQYF. The chain links TRBV5-5 to TRBJ2-7; TRBD2 matches 14 bases. The CDR3 extends over 15 amino acids. Per the germline V gene, CDR1 is SGHKS and CDR2 is YYEKEE (reference sequence). V trimming: 4 bases; J trimming: 3 bases; junction bases outside the gene matches: 3.

The chain employs TRBV7-9 and TRBJ2-5; D may be TRBD2 (6 bases). CDR1 and CDR2 (germline): SEHNR, FQNEAQ (reference sequence). Trimming pared 6 bases from V and 1 base from J, leaving 9 bases between. CDR3 size: 13 residues. CDR3 sequence reads: CASRGGLQETQYF. CDR3 bases: TGTGCCAGCAGGGGGGGACTCCAAGAGACCCAGTACTTC.

The rearrangement links TRBV7-8 to TRBJ2-1; D possibly uses TRBD1 or TRBD2 (5 bases each). CDR1 is SGHVS, CDR2 FQNEAQ, per germline. The ends were cut back, 2 bases at V and 7 bases at J, with 12 bases in the middle. The length of the CDR3 is 14 residues. The CDR3, as DNA: TGTGCCAGCAGCTTATACGATGGGACGAATGAGCAGTTCTTC. This encodes CASSLYDGTNEQFF. Full variable domain (missing parts from reference TRBV7-8 and TRBJ2-1): GAGVSQSPRYKVAKRGQDVALRCDPISGHVSLFWYQQALGQGPEFLTYFQNEAQLDKSGLPSDRFFAERPEGSVSTLKIQRTQQEDSAVYLCASSLYDGTNEQFFGPGTRLTVL.

The chain has TRBV9 and TRBJ2-1, with 15 bases matching TRBD2. V was pared by 3 bases and J by 10 bases, with 2 bases of the junction left unmatched. The CDR3 consists of 14 residues. Germline V gene lookup returns CDR1 SGDLS and CDR2 YYNGEE. The CDR3 region has the DNA TGTGCCAGCAGCGCCGGGACTAGCGGGAGGGAGCAGTTCTTC. Translation: CASSAGTSGREQFF.

The CDR3 DNA reads as TGTGCCAGCAGCCCTCAACAGGGCGGCCACAATGAGCAGTTCTTC. Its translation is CASSPQQGGHNEQFF. The V call is TRBV11-2, the J call TRBJ2-1; perhaps TRBD1 as D (6 bases). The V and J ends lost 5 bases and 5 bases respectively, with 16 bases between them. CDR1 and CDR2 (germline): SGHAT, FQNNGV. This CDR3 spans 15 amino acids.

The chain is built from TRBV7-9 and TRBJ1-2; TRBD1 aligns across 7 bases. With V trimmed by 1 base and J by 4 bases, 6 bases remained unmatched. The CDR3 totals 15 residues. Per the germline V gene, CDR1 is SEHNR and CDR2 is FQNEAQ (reference sequence). The CDR3 reads CASSLGGGQPYGYTF. The CDR3, as DNA: TGTGCCAGCAGCTTAGGAGGGGGACAGCCCTATGGCTACACCTTC.

This chain connects TRBV12-3 or TRBV12-4 to TRBJ1-1; perhaps TRBD1 as D (6 bases). The CDR3 is 12 residues long. Trimming stripped 10 bases from V and 2 bases from J, with 11 bases between. CDR3 region: CATTGRNTEAFF. The CDR3 DNA sequence: TGTGCCACAACAGGGAGAAACACTGAAGCTTTCTTT.

Only one count was recorded for this clone. V gene TRBV6-5 combines with J gene TRBJ1-4; 8 bases agree with TRBD1. Germline loops: CDR1 MNHEY, CDR2 SVGAGI. The CDR3 has 15 residues. The V segment lost 8 bases and the J segment 0 bases; nucleotides outside the gene matches: 5. The DNA of the CDR3 is TGTGCCAGCGTCCCACAGGGGGCAACTAATGAAAAACTGTTTTTT. Encoded protein: CASVPQGATNEKLFF.

The rearrangement joins TRBV19 to TRBJ1-1; D is ambiguous. The V and J ends lost 1 base and 2 bases respectively, with 14 bases between them. The CDR3 sequence is 16 residues long. CDR1 and CDR2 (germline): LNHDA, SQIVND (reference sequence). The CDR3 region has the DNA TGTGCCAGTAGTATAGTGTTGAGAGAGCCTAACACTGAAGCTTTCTTT. It codes for CASSIVLREPNTEAFF.

V is TRBV20-1 and J is TRBJ1-1; D gene ambiguous. The CDR3 is made up of 11 amino acids. The V and J ends lost 3 bases and 5 bases respectively, with 7 bases between them. The V gene's germline CDR1 is DFQATT and CDR2 SNEGSKA (reference sequence). CDR3: CSASPGTEAFF. In DNA, the CDR3 is TGCAGTGCTAGTCCGGGGACTGAAGCTTTCTTT.